Following are 30 T cell receptor beta chains from one sample sequenced in a study of identical twins. Via MiXCR, TCRdb re-called the 5' RACE reads, giving one row per CDR3 protein. Of some 710,000 distinct CDR3 sequences in the sample, 5.5% to 7.5% were seen once. Material for sequencing was naive T cells sorted from blood. The receptors were sampled from a man aged 18 to 35 in good health.

This chain uses TRBV29-1 with TRBJ2-7; D tentatively reads TRBD1 or TRBD2 (5 bases each). CDR3 length equals 13 residues. V was cut by 4 bases and J by 2 bases, with 12 bases left in between. CDR1 and CDR2 from the germline V gene are SQVTM and ANQGSEA. The CDR3 DNA follows: TGCAGCGTTGGAAGGGACGCTACCTACGAGCAGTACTTC. This encodes CSVGRDATYEQYF.

CDR3 DNA: TGTGCCAGCTCCCCGTACCGGACAGGGGTGAGCACAGATACGCAGTATTTT. Translation gives CASSPYRTGVSTDTQYF. The gene calls are TRBV18 and TRBJ2-3, with 9 bases matching TRBD1. V gave up 6 bases and J gave up 0 bases; unmatched junction bases: 10. Germline CDR1 KGHSH, CDR2 LQKENI. The CDR3 runs to 17 residues.

The chain recombines TRBV12-3 or TRBV12-4 with TRBJ2-7, with D perhaps matching TRBD1 (6 bases). Trimming shortened V by 6 bases and J by 3 bases, and 21 bases separated the two germline ends. The CDR3 runs 16 residues. The CDR3: CASSQSGTQINYEQYF. Here the CDR3 DNA reads TGTGCCAGCAGCCAGTCCGGGACACAGATTAACTACGAGCAGTACTTC.

The chain combines TRBV6-5 with TRBJ2-1, with 9 bases identical to TRBD2. The CDR3 contains 14 residues. Germline V gives CDR1 MNHEY, CDR2 SVGAGI. Losses at the gene ends were 2 bases for V and 5 bases for J; bases not matched to a gene: 1. CDR3 coding DNA: TGTGCCAGCAGTTACGCTAGCGGGAACAATGAGCAGTTCTTC. Encoded protein: CASSYASGNNEQFF.

This clonotype was counted ten times or more. This chain links TRBV9 with TRBJ1-2; 8 bases are a match to TRBD1. Germline values: CDR1 SGDLS, CDR2 YYNGEE. The CDR3 spans 14 residues. The ends lost 0 bases at V and 7 bases at J; junction bases unmatched: 5. CDR3: CASSVAEDRAGYTF. CDR3 nucleotides: TGTGCCAGCAGCGTAGCGGAGGACAGGGCTGGCTACACCTTC.

This clonotype was found a few times. This rearrangement joins TRBV30 to TRBJ2-5, with a weak D call TRBD1 (6 bases). The CDR3 extends over 13 amino acids. Germline-derived CDR1 and CDR2 are GTSNPN and SVGIG (reference sequence). V lost 4 bases, J lost 4 bases, and 13 bases lay in between. The CDR3 spells CAWMGAGAETQYF. CDR3 nucleotides: TGTGCCTGGATGGGGGCAGGGGCAGAGACCCAGTACTTC. Using reference TRBV30 and TRBJ2-5 for the parts outside the CDR3, the full variable domain is SQTIHQWPATLVQPVGSPLSLECTVEGTSNPNLYWYRQAAGRGLQLLFYSVGIGQISSEVPQNLSASRPQDRQFILSSKKLLLSDSGFYLCAWMGAGAETQYFGPGTRLLVL.

The V gene is TRBV4-3, the J gene TRBJ2-2, with D perhaps TRBD1 (6 bases). The CDR3 is 13 residues long. From germline, CDR1 is LGHNA and CDR2 YSLEER. Trimming shortened V by 2 bases and J by 9 bases, and 10 bases separated the two germline ends. As DNA, the CDR3 is TGCGCCAGCAGCCAACTACAGGGCAGGGAGCTGTTTTTT. Protein sequence: CASSQLQGRELFF.

The chain employs TRBV24-1 and TRBJ2-1, with 7 bases aligning to TRBD1. The CDR3 has 16 residues. CDR1 and CDR2 (germline): KGHDR, SFDVKD. With 1 base clipped from V and 2 bases from J, the junction kept 4 bases outside the gene matches. CDR3 loop: CATSDFTGVPYNEQFF. The CDR3 region has the DNA TGTGCCACCAGTGATTTTACAGGGGTGCCCTACAATGAGCAGTTCTTC.

This clonotype appeared many times. The J gene is TRBJ1-4, the V gene TRBV6-2 or TRBV6-3; no reliable D call. CDR3 size: 15 residues. Trimming cost V 3 bases and J 0 bases, with 8 bases left between them. Germline CDR1 reads MNHEY; CDR2 reads SVGEGT. This CDR3 reads CASSYVTSTNEKLFF. The CDR3 DNA follows: TGTGCCAGCAGTTATGTCACCTCAACTAATGAAAAACTGTTTTTT.

V gene TRBV7-8 combines with J gene TRBJ2-5; 7 bases align to TRBD2. Germline CDR1 SGHVS, CDR2 FQNEAQ. V lost 0 bases to trimming and J lost 5 bases; unmatched junction nucleotides: 9. The CDR3 is made up of 16 amino acids. CDR3 loop: CASSLASPTSRETQYF. The CDR3 DNA reads as TGTGCCAGCAGCTTAGCTTCCCCGACTAGCCGGGAGACCCAGTACTTC. Looking up the rest from reference TRBV7-8 and TRBJ2-5 gives the full variable domain: GAGVSQSPRYKVAKRGQDVALRCDPISGHVSLFWYQQALGQGPEFLTYFQNEAQLDKSGLPSDRFFAERPEGSVSTLKIQRTQQEDSAVYLCASSLASPTSRETQYFGPGTRLLVL.

This clonotype was seen at least ten times. CDR3 amino acids: CSVYRGELFF. The CDR3 DNA follows: TGCAGCGTTTACCGTGGGGAGCTGTTTTTT. V and J are TRBV29-1 and TRBJ2-2; D uncertain. CDR3 size: 10 residues. Per the germline V gene, CDR1 is SQVTM and CDR2 is ANQGSEA. V lost 5 bases and J lost 8, with 6 bases in between.

The sample holds many counts of this clonotype. V and J are TRBV10-3 and TRBJ2-7; D is perhaps TRBD1 (5 bases). Germline V lookup: CDR1 ENHRY, CDR2 SYGVKD. The ends were cut back, 8 bases at V and 2 bases at J, with 13 bases in the middle. The CDR3 runs 13 residues. CDR3 in amino acids: CAISVAGTYEQYF. The CDR3 DNA reads as TGTGCCATCTCAGTTGCAGGGACCTACGAGCAGTACTTC.

This clonotype was counted only a few times. The rearrangement joins TRBV7-8 to TRBJ2-4, with no clear D. The CDR3 has 14 amino acids. The germline V and J ends were trimmed by 2 bases and 8 bases, with 13 bases remaining between them. Germline V CDR1 and CDR2: SGHVS, FQNEAQ. The CDR3 sequence: CASSLRVTADIQYF. The CDR3 region has the DNA TGTGCCAGCAGCTTAAGGGTAACGGCTGACATTCAGTACTTC.

The chain uses TRBV27 and TRBJ1-5, with D unclear. The CDR3 length is 13 residues. The germline V gene encodes CDR1 MNHEY and CDR2 SMNVEV (reference sequence). Trimming shortened V by 6 bases and J by 1 base, and 7 bases separated the two germline ends. The CDR3 loop is CASRRSSNQPQHF. The CDR3 nucleotides read TGTGCCAGCAGGCGCAGCAGCAATCAGCCCCAGCATTTT.

This clonotype has just a few counts. The chain combines TRBV7-9 with TRBJ2-1; D may be TRBD2 (6 bases). The germline gives CDR1 SEHNR, CDR2 FQNEAQ (reference sequence). There are 16 residues in the CDR3. V was clipped by 0 bases and J by 6 bases, with 15 bases between them. The chain's CDR3 is CASSLAVTRRGNEQFF. The CDR3 nucleotides read TGTGCCAGCAGCTTAGCAGTGACTAGACGAGGCAATGAGCAGTTCTTC.

There are many counts of this clonotype. The chain employs TRBV12-3 or TRBV12-4 and TRBJ2-1, with unresolved D. The V and J ends lost 0 bases and 5 bases respectively, with 11 bases between them. This CDR3 spans 15 amino acids. The DNA for the CDR3 is TGTGCCAGCAGTTTAGCGACCCTATGGGACAATGAGCAGTTCTTC. Protein: CASSLATLWDNEQFF.

This clonotype occurred many times. This chain uses TRBV20-1 with TRBJ2-5; maybe TRBD2 (5 bases). Per the germline V gene, CDR1 is DFQATT and CDR2 is SNEGSKA (reference sequence). This CDR3 comprises 12 residues. The CDR3 is CATGGQRETQYF. The CDR3 bases are TGCGCCACCGGTGGGCAGCGGGAGACCCAGTACTTC.

This clonotype was counted once. The chain is built from TRBV3-1 and TRBJ2-3, with 8 nucleotides matching TRBD2. The V gene's germline CDR1 is LGHDT and CDR2 YNNKEL (reference sequence). CDR3 size: 15 residues. J was trimmed by 4 bases and V by 4 bases; bases with no gene match: 7. The CDR3 coding sequence is TGTGCCAGCAGCCCCCCCGGGAGGGGGGCAGATACGCAGTATTTT. The encoded protein is CASSPPGRGADTQYF.

The genes are TRBV19 and TRBJ2-7; D remains ambiguous. Trimming left V 4 bases short and J 2 bases short, with 6 bases between. Per germline, CDR1 LNHDA and CDR2 SQIVND (reference sequence). The CDR3 has 12 amino acids. DNA for the CDR3: TGTGCCAGTAGTACAGCCGCCTACGAGCAGTACTTC. It is translated as CASSTAAYEQYF.

This clonotype showed up just a few times. This chain uses TRBV5-1 with TRBJ2-2, with D unresolved. The V gene's germline CDR1 is SGHRS and CDR2 YFSETQ. CDR3 length: 13 residues. The germline V and J ends were trimmed by 3 bases and 6 bases, with 9 bases remaining between them. The CDR3 sequence: CASSSPSSGELFF. Here the CDR3 DNA reads TGCGCCAGCAGCTCGCCTAGTTCCGGGGAGCTGTTTTTT. Using reference TRBV5-1 and TRBJ2-2 for the parts outside the CDR3, the full variable domain is KAGVTQTPRYLIKTRGQQVTLSCSPISGHRSVSWYQQTPGQGLQFLFEYFSETQRNKGNFPGRFSGRQFSNSRSEMNVSTLELGDSALYLCASSSPSSGELFFGEGSRLTVL.

This clonotype was seen repeatedly, ten times or more. The V and J genes are TRBV6-1 and TRBJ2-1; a weak D match, TRBD1 (5 bases). The ends were cut back, 10 bases at V and 2 bases at J, with 12 bases in the middle. The CDR3 covers 13 residues. CDR1 MNHNS and CDR2 SASEGT come from the germline V gene. This CDR3 is CATTGGPYNEQFF. CDR3 DNA sequence: TGTGCCACCACAGGCGGTCCCTACAATGAGCAGTTCTTC.

The sample holds many counts of this clonotype. The rearrangement uses TRBV28 and TRBJ1-5; perhaps TRBD1 as D (5 bases). The CDR3 totals 15 residues. Germline V gene sequence: CDR1 MDHEN, CDR2 SYDVKM. V dropped 2 bases and J dropped 4 bases, with 12 bases sitting between them. CDR3 DNA sequence: TGTGCCAGCAGTTTACCAGGGACGACGAATCAGCCCCAGCATTTT. Translated: CASSLPGTTNQPQHF.

This clonotype was counted only a few times. The chain recombines TRBV7-4 with TRBJ2-1; D unresolved. V lost 2 bases and J 7 bases, leaving 15 bases between the germline ends. This CDR3 comprises 15 residues. CDR1 is SGHVT, CDR2 SQSDAQ, per germline. CDR3 in amino acids: CASSLTEGSGNEQFF. The CDR3 DNA reads TGTGCCAGCAGCTTAACCGAAGGGTCCGGGAATGAGCAGTTCTTC.

This clonotype was seen at least ten times. CDR3 loop: CSAPGAAGGEQFF. As DNA, the CDR3 is TGCAGTGCTCCCGGCGCGGCAGGGGGGGAGCAGTTCTTC. This chain connects TRBV20-1 to TRBJ2-1; D may be TRBD1 (7 bases). This CDR3 has 13 residues. V was trimmed by 5 bases and J by 10 bases, leaving 18 bases between them. CDR1 DFQATT and CDR2 SNEGSKA come from the germline V gene (reference sequence).

This clonotype was picked up many times. The CDR3 sequence is CASSQTGGAGYGYTF. CDR3 DNA sequence: TGCGCCAGCAGCCAGACAGGGGGCGCCGGCTATGGCTACACCTTC. This sequence joins TRBV4-3 and TRBJ1-2, with TRBD1 matching 10 bases. The CDR3 is made up of 15 amino acids. Germline assignment: CDR1 LGHNA and CDR2 YSLEER. J was trimmed by 4 bases and V by 3 bases; bases with no gene match: 5.

The chain couples TRBV7-3 to TRBJ2-7; D tentatively fits TRBD1 or TRBD2 (5 bases each). Deletions cut 5 bases from V and 0 bases from J, with 11 bases between. The CDR3 covers 14 residues. Germline V gene data show CDR1 as SGHTA and CDR2 as FQGTGA. CDR3 sequence reads: CASSRRDGSYEQYF. In DNA form, the CDR3 reads TGTGCCAGCAGCAGACGGGACGGCTCCTACGAGCAGTACTTC.

This chain connects TRBV29-1 to TRBJ2-1; 9 bases are a match to TRBD2. The V gene's germline CDR1 is SQVTM and CDR2 ANQGSEA. J was trimmed by 1 base and V by 5 bases; bases with no gene match: 3. The CDR3 spans 14 residues. This CDR3 reads CSVTGLASYNEQFF. The CDR3 DNA follows: TGCAGCGTTACGGGACTAGCATCCTACAATGAGCAGTTCTTC.

The table lists this clonotype with a few counts. The rearrangement joins TRBV7-9 to TRBJ2-3, with D perhaps matching TRBD2 (6 bases). The CDR3 sequence is 14 residues long. Germline CDR1 and CDR2: SEHNR and FQNEAQ (reference sequence). V was clipped by 6 bases and J by 6 bases, with 16 bases between them. Here the CDR3 reads CASREGRVADTQYF. CDR3 nucleotides: TGTGCCAGCAGGGAGGGTCGAGTCGCCGATACGCAGTATTTT. Combining the CDR3 with reference TRBV7-9 and TRBJ2-3 gives the whole variable domain DTGVSQNPRHKITKRGQNVTFRCDPISEHNRLYWYRQTLGQGPEFLTYFQNEAQLEKSRLLSDRFSAERPKGSFSTLEIQRTEQGDSAMYLCASREGRVADTQYFGPGTRLTVL.

This clonotype was picked up many times. The genes are TRBV29-1 and TRBJ2-5; no clear D gene. The germline CDR1 and CDR2 sequences are SQVTM and ANQGSEA. The CDR3 is made up of 13 amino acids. The V gene lost 4 bases and the J gene lost 5 bases, with 14 bases spanning the gap. CDR3: CSVANSAGETQYF. The CDR3, as DNA: TGCAGCGTTGCTAACAGCGCTGGGGAGACCCAGTACTTC. The whole variable domain, filled in from reference TRBV29-1 and TRBJ2-5, reads SAVISQKPSRDICQRGTSLTIQCQVDSQVTMMFWYRQQPGQSLTLIATANQGSEATYESGFVIDKFPISRPNLTFSTLTVSNMSPEDSSIYLCSVANSAGETQYFGPGTRLLVL.

The V and J genes are TRBV20-1 and TRBJ2-1, with 10 bases identical to TRBD1. This CDR3 spans 16 amino acids. V shed 3 bases and J 5 bases; nucleotides not matched to a gene: 10. Germline values: CDR1 DFQATT, CDR2 SNEGSKA (reference sequence). CDR3 residues: CSARGQGQPLNNEQFF. CDR3 in DNA: TGCAGTGCTAGGGGACAGGGGCAACCTTTGAACAATGAGCAGTTCTTC.